This record looks at one TCR beta chain sequence and its context. Its antigen is not known. The record originates from a study of Graves' ophthalmopathy and Graves' hyperthyroidism. Study-wide context: Peripheral blood was gathered at first diagnosis, ahead of any treatment whatsoever.

Findings and caveats of the study: The 13-signature model separated ophthalmopathy from stable hyperthyroidism at around 88% sensitivity and around 80% specificity. Also, most clonotypes expanded in the thyroid above 0.001 frequency appeared in blood.

RNA transcripts yielded amplified TCR beta CDR3 regions. HTBI primers served in a first-round RT-PCR, which a second-round multiplex PCR followed. TCRdb analysed the multiplex PCR reads with MiXCR anew, one entry per CDR3 protein. The data hold a few hundred thousand distinct CDR3 sequences, with less than 20% observed a single time. V lost 3 bases, J lost 8 bases, and 8 bases stayed unmatched. Germline-derived CDR1 and CDR2 are LNHDA and SQIVND (reference sequence). This CDR3 contains 14 residues. The receptor was derived from a woman aged 18-35 years with stable Graves' hyperthyroidism. Sequencing was carried out using peripheral blood. The rearrangement uses TRBV19 and TRBJ1-2; 8 bases are a match to TRBD1. The DNA for the CDR3 is TGTGCCAGTAGTATGAACAGGGGGGAGGGCGGCTACACCTTC. Its translation is CASSMNRGEGGYTF.